The clone carrying this T cell receptor (beta chain) was picked up many times. No antigen is known for it. The sample originates from a study of T cells in Graves' hyperthyroidism and ophthalmopathy. For the study at large: Peripheral blood collection took place at initial diagnosis, before any treatment. Notes on the study in general: Using 13 V-J features, a model discriminated ophthalmopathy from stable hyperthyroidism.

Germline CDR1 and CDR2: SGDLS and YYNGEE. The CDR3 runs 15 residues. V dropped 4 bases and J dropped 5; count of bases not matched to a gene: 11. The TCR beta CDR3 regions underwent amplification using RNA transcripts as the source. The HTBI primer set was used in a first-round RT-PCR of the TCR CDR3. MiXCR, run by TCRdb on the multiplex PCR reads, gives a single entry per CDR3 protein. Among about 260,000 distinct CDR3 sequences listed, roughly 15% were seen once. V and J are TRBV9 and TRBJ1-1; the match to TRBD1 covers 7 bases. This sequence originates from a woman aged 18-30 years with Graves' ophthalmopathy. Material: blood. The CDR3 DNA reads TGTGCCAGCAGCCCCAGGGGGGGGGGTGGAACTGAAGCTTTCTTT. Protein: CASSPRGGGGTEAFF.